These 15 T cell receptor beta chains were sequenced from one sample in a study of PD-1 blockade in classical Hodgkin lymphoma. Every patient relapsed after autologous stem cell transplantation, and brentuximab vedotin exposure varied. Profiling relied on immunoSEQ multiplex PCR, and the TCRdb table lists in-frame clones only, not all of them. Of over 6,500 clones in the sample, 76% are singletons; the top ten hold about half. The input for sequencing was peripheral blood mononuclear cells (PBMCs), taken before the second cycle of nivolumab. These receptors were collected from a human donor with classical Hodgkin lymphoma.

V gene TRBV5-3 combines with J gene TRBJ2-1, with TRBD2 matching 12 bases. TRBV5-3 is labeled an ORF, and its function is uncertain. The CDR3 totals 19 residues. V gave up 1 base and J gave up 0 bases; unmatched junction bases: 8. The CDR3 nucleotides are TGTGCCAGAAGCTTGTTAGGACTAGCGGGGACCAGCTCCTACAATGAGCAGTTCTTC. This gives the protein CARSLLGLAGTSSYNEQFF.

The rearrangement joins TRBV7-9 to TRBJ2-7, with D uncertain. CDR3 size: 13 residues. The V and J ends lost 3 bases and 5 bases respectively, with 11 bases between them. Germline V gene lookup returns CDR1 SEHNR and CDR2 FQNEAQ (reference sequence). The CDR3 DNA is TGTGCCAGCAGCTTGCGCTCTGGGGACGAGCAGTACTTC. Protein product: CASSLRSGDEQYF.

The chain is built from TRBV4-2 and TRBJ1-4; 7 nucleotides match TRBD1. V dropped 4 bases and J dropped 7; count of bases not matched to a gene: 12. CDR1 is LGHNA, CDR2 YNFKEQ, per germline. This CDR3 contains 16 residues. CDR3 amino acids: CASSPPGQPKGEKLFF. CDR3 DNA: TGTGCCAGCAGCCCCCCGGGACAGCCGAAAGGTGAAAAACTGTTTTTT.

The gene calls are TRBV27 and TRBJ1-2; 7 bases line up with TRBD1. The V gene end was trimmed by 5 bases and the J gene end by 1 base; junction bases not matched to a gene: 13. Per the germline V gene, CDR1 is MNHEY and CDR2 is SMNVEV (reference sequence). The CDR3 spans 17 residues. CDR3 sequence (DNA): TGTGCCAGCAGTCCCCGACAGGGTAGGAGGTTTAACTATGGCTACACCTTC. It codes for CASSPRQGRRFNYGYTF.

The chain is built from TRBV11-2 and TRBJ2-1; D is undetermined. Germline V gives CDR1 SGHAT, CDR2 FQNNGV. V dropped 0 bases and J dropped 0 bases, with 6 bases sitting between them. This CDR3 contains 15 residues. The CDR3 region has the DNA TGTGCCAGCAGCTTAGAACGGAACTCCTACAATGAGCAGTTCTTC. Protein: CASSLERNSYNEQFF.

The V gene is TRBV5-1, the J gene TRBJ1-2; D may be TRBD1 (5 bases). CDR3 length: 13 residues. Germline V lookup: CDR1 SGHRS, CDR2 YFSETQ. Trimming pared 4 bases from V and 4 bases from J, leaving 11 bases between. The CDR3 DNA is TGCGCCAGCAGCCTGACAGACCTCTATGGCTACACCTTC. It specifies CASSLTDLYGYTF.

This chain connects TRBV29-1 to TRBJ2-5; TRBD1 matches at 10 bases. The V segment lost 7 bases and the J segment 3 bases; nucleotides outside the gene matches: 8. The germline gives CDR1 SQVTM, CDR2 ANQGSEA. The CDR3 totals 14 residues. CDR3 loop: CSAQDGTGEETQYF. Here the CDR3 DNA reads TGCAGCGCCCAAGACGGGACAGGGGAAGAGACCCAGTACTTC.

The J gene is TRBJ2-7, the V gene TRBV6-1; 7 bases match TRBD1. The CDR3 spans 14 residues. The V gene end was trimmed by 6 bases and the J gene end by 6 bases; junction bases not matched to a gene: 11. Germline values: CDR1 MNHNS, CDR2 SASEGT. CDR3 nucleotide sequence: TGTGCCAGCAGCTTACCTACAGGGGCGGCCGAGCAGTACTTC. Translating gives CASSLPTGAAEQYF.

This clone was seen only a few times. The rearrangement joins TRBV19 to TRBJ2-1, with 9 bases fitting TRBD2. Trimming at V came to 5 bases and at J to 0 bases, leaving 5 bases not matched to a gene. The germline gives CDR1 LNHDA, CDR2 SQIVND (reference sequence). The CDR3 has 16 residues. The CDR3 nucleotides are TGTGCCAGTAGTCCTGGGACTAGCCTCTCCTACAATGAGCAGTTCTTC. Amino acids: CASSPGTSLSYNEQFF.

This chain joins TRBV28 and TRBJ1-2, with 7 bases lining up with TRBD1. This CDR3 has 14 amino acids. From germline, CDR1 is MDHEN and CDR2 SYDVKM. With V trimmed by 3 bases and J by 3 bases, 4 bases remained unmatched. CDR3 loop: CASSFGGGDYGYTF. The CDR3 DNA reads TGTGCCAGCAGTTTTGGAGGGGGCGACTATGGCTACACCTTC.

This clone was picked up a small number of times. DNA of the CDR3: TGTGCCAGCCCCGACAATGAGCAGTTCTTC. This gives the protein CASPDNEQFF. The rearrangement uses TRBV7-9 and TRBJ2-1; D gene unclear. The CDR3 is made up of 10 amino acids. Germline CDR1 is SEHNR and CDR2 is FQNEAQ (reference sequence). The V end lost 8 bases, the J end lost 5 bases, and 4 bases lay between the germline ends.

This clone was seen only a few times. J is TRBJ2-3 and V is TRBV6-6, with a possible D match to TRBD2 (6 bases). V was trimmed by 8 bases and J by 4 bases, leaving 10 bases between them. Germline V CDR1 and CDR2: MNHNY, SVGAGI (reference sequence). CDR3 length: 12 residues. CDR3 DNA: TGTGCCAGCCTAACGGGAGCAGATACGCAGTATTTT. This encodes CASLTGADTQYF.

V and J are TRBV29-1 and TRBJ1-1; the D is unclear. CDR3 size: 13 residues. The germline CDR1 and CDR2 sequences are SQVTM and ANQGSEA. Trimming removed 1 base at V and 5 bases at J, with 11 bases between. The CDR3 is CSVEGVKGTEAFF. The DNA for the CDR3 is TGCAGCGTTGAAGGCGTGAAGGGAACTGAAGCTTTCTTT.

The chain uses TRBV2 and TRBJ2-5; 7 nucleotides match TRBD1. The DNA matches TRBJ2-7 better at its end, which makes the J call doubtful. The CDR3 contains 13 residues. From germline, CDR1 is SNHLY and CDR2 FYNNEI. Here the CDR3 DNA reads TGTGCCAGCAGTGCGACAGGGTGGTACGAGCAGTACTTC. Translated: CASSATGWYEQYF.

CDR3 nucleotides: TGTGCCAGCAGTTACTCGAGGTTTCCCCGACAAGAGACCCAGTACTTC. Protein product: CASSYSRFPRQETQYF. The V and J genes are TRBV6-5 and TRBJ2-5; D unclear. Germline V gene data show CDR1 as MNHEY and CDR2 as SVGAGI. Trimming removed 0 bases at V and 2 bases at J, with 13 bases between. This CDR3 spans 16 amino acids.